Following are 29 T cell receptor beta chains from one sample sequenced in a study of cytomegalovirus exposure and HLA in healthy donors. Both 60 Vbeta primers and 13 Jbeta primers went into the PCR. The data were produced by immunoSEQ multiplex PCR, yet TCRdb's version contains in-frame clones alone and is incomplete. The sample carries roughly 190,000 clones, around 77% recorded once. Sequenced sample: PBMCs. The receptors were gathered from a woman between 18 and 30 years old in good health and CMV-seronegative.

This clone was seen only once. The chain is built from TRBV28 and TRBJ1-2; no clear D gene. CDR3 length: 10 residues. CDR1 is MDHEN, CDR2 SYDVKM, per germline. The V end was cut by 8 bases, the J end by 10 bases, with 11 bases between. The CDR3, as DNA: TGTGCCAGCCCAGGCCTTTTCTACACCTTC. Its translation is CASPGLFYTF.

V usage is TRBV6-6 and J usage is TRBJ1-1, with D tentatively TRBD1 (5 bases). This CDR3 spans 14 amino acids. From germline, CDR1 is MNHNY and CDR2 SVGAGI (reference sequence). The germline V and J ends were trimmed by 2 bases and 1 base, with 8 bases remaining between them. The CDR3 loop reads CASSYAGGNTEAFF. The CDR3 region has the DNA TGTGCCAGCAGTTACGCGGGGGGGAACACTGAAGCTTTCTTT.

V and J are TRBV18 and TRBJ1-6; D might be TRBD1 (5 bases). Germline CDR1 is KGHSH and CDR2 is LQKENI. This CDR3 has 16 residues. The V end lost 4 bases, the J end lost 8 bases, and 18 bases lay between the germline ends. CDR3 amino acids: CASSRLREGVDSPLHF. In DNA form, the CDR3 reads TGTGCCAGCTCACGTCTAAGGGAAGGGGTAGATTCACCCCTCCACTTT.

V and J are TRBV28 and TRBJ1-4; D is unresolved. This CDR3 contains 11 residues. V dropped 10 bases and J dropped 12 bases, with 15 bases sitting between them. CDR1 and CDR2 from the germline V gene are MDHEN and SYDVKM. The DNA of the CDR3 is TGTGCCATTTCCTTCAAATGGCAACTGTTTTTT. This encodes CAISFKWQLFF.

This clone was seen a few times. The V gene is TRBV7-8, the J gene TRBJ2-7; D is ambiguous. Germline CDR1 and CDR2: SGHVS and FQNEAQ. Trimming removed 1 base at V and 2 bases at J, with 12 bases between. This CDR3 contains 15 residues. The CDR3 DNA follows: TGTGCCAGCAGCTTAGTAGTCGATTCGACCTACGAGCAGTACTTC. Protein sequence: CASSLVVDSTYEQYF.

The rearrangement uses TRBV7-6 and TRBJ1-5; D might be TRBD1 (6 bases). Germline V CDR1 and CDR2: SGHVS, FNYEAQ. The CDR3 length is 14 residues. The ends were cut back, 4 bases at V and 6 bases at J, with 13 bases in the middle. Here the CDR3 reads CASSSGRGPQPQHF. CDR3 bases: TGTGCCAGCAGCTCTGGGCGGGGGCCTCAGCCCCAGCATTTT. Full variable domain (missing parts from reference TRBV7-6 and TRBJ1-5): GAGVSQSPRYKVTKRGQDVALRCDPISGHVSLYWYRQALGQGPEFLTYFNYEAQQDKSGLPNDRFSAERPEGSISTLTIQRTEQRDSAMYRCASSSGRGPQPQHFGDGTRLSIL.

The chain links TRBV6-1 to TRBJ1-5; the match to TRBD1 covers 8 bases. The CDR3 has 15 amino acids. Trimming at V came to 6 bases and at J to 8 bases, leaving 12 bases not matched to a gene. Germline V gene data show CDR1 as MNHNS and CDR2 as SASEGT. The CDR3 reads CASSPLGQGGEPQHF. CDR3 bases: TGTGCCAGCAGCCCACTCGGACAGGGAGGAGAGCCCCAGCATTTT.

J is TRBJ1-5 and V is TRBV7-6, with D maybe TRBD1 (5 bases). CDR3 length: 15 residues. The germline V gene has CDR1 SGHVS and CDR2 FNYEAQ. With 4 bases removed from V and 4 bases from J, the gap between germline ends came to 14 bases. The CDR3 DNA reads TGTGCCAGCAGCTCATCAGGGTCACCTAATCAGCCCCAGCATTTT. Its translation: CASSSSGSPNQPQHF.

The chain employs TRBV6-5 and TRBJ1-1, with D possibly TRBD1 on 5 matching bases. Germline CDR1 reads MNHEY; CDR2 reads SVGAGI. Between the trimmed V and J ends, which lost 5 bases and 3 bases, there was a span of 16 bases. The CDR3 is 15 amino acids. This chain's CDR3 is CASSPGVDGHTEAFF. As DNA, the CDR3 is TGTGCCAGCAGTCCGGGGGTCGACGGGCACACTGAAGCTTTCTTT.

As DNA, the CDR3 is TGTGCCAGCAGCCCGTCCGGGACAGATTCACCCCTCCACTTT. Residues: CASSPSGTDSPLHF. This chain uses TRBV7-2 with TRBJ1-6, with 7 bases identical to TRBD1. The V gene's germline CDR1 is SGHTA and CDR2 FQGNSA. This CDR3 comprises 14 residues. The V gene end was trimmed by 5 bases and the J gene end by 8 bases; junction bases not matched to a gene: 6.

The chain joins TRBV7-9 to TRBJ2-7; unclear D gene. Per germline, CDR1 SEHNR and CDR2 FQNEAQ (reference sequence). Trimming cost V 3 bases and J 4 bases, with 7 bases left between them. The CDR3 spans 12 residues. For the CDR3, the DNA is TGTGCCAGCAGCTTTCCAGGTTACGAGCAGTACTTC. Translating it yields CASSFPGYEQYF.

V and J are TRBV7-9 and TRBJ2-5; no reliable D call. CDR1 SEHNR and CDR2 FQNEAQ come from the germline V gene (reference sequence). This CDR3 spans 15 amino acids. The germline V and J ends were trimmed by 4 bases and 5 bases, with 17 bases remaining between them. As DNA, the CDR3 is TGTGCCAGCAGCTCTTCCGAGACGAGGTGGGAGACCCAGTACTTC. Encoded protein: CASSSSETRWETQYF.

The chain links TRBV28 to TRBJ1-1; TRBD1 aligns across 7 bases. V lost 5 bases to trimming and J lost 5 bases; unmatched junction nucleotides: 11. Looked up from germline, CDR1 is MDHEN and CDR2 is SYDVKM. CDR3 size: 15 residues. CDR3 nucleotide sequence: TGTGCCAGCAGTCCTAACCACAGGGGTCGGACTGAAGCTTTCTTT. Residues: CASSPNHRGRTEAFF.

This chain joins TRBV6-1 and TRBJ1-2; 9 bases are shared with TRBD1. This CDR3 region has 15 residues. V dropped 8 bases and J dropped 7; count of bases not matched to a gene: 14. Germline loops: CDR1 MNHNS, CDR2 SASEGT. The DNA of the CDR3 is TGTGCCAGCTCTGACCACCGGGACAGGGTACTTGGCTACACCTTC. Amino acid sequence: CASSDHRDRVLGYTF.

A few counts support this clone. This chain connects TRBV5-1 to TRBJ1-1; 8 bases fit TRBD1. The germline CDR1 and CDR2 sequences are SGHRS and YFSETQ. The length of the CDR3 is 15 residues. Trimming at V came to 4 bases and at J to 1 base, leaving 6 bases not matched to a gene. CDR3: CASSLRTGRNTEAFF. The CDR3 region has the DNA TGCGCCAGCAGCCTACGGACAGGGCGGAACACTGAAGCTTTCTTT.

This chain connects TRBV9 to TRBJ2-7; TRBD1 agrees at 7 bases. Germline trimming cut 4 bases from V and 3 bases from J; bases unmatched to any gene: 13. Germline CDR1 is SGDLS and CDR2 is YYNGEE. The CDR3 consists of 16 residues. This chain's CDR3 is CASSTRDSALGYEQYF. CDR3 in DNA: TGTGCCAGCAGCACACGGGACAGCGCCTTAGGCTACGAGCAGTACTTC.

The chain joins TRBV30 to TRBJ1-5; D is unresolved. Germline V CDR1 and CDR2: GTSNPN, SVGIG (reference sequence). The CDR3 contains 15 residues. With 0 bases removed from V and 0 bases from J, the gap between germline ends came to 9 bases. The CDR3 here is CAWSVRGYSNQPQHF. CDR3 bases: TGTGCCTGGAGTGTGCGCGGTTATAGCAATCAGCCCCAGCATTTT.

The CDR3 nucleotides are TGTGCCACCAGCCCTGGGACAGTTAGCAATCAGCCCCAGCATTTT. Its translation: CATSPGTVSNQPQHF. This rearrangement joins TRBV15 to TRBJ1-5; 7 nucleotides agree with TRBD1. J gave up 0 bases and V 5 bases, and 4 bases lay outside the gene matches. The CDR3 spans 15 residues. Germline V gene lookup returns CDR1 LNHNV and CDR2 YYDKDF (reference sequence).

This clone was seen only a few times. V and J are TRBV6-5 and TRBJ1-2; the D is unclear. V lost 4 bases and J 3 bases, leaving 9 bases between the germline ends. The CDR3 is made up of 13 amino acids. The germline V gene has CDR1 MNHEY and CDR2 SVGAGI. The CDR3 coding sequence is TGTGCCAGCAGTTTGACAAGAGACTATGGCTACACCTTC. Its translation: CASSLTRDYGYTF.

V and J are TRBV6-5 and TRBJ2-5, with 7 bases lining up with TRBD2. Losses at the gene ends were 4 bases for V and 3 bases for J; bases not matched to a gene: 5. Germline lookup yields CDR1 MNHEY and CDR2 SVGAGI. The CDR3 is made up of 14 amino acids. For the CDR3, the DNA is TGTGCCAGCAGTTTGGGCGGGGGAGAAGAGACCCAGTACTTC. This codes for CASSLGGGEETQYF.

The chain recombines TRBV12-5 with TRBJ2-5, with TRBD2 matching over 8 bases. CDR1 LGHNT and CDR2 FRNRAP come from the germline V gene. The ends lost 1 base at V and 1 base at J; junction bases unmatched: 2. The CDR3 contains 15 residues. CDR3 sequence: CASGLGSGGQETQYF. The CDR3, as DNA: TGTGCTAGTGGTTTGGGCAGCGGGGGCCAAGAGACCCAGTACTTC.

As regards this clone: The CDR3 carries no conserved terminal phenylalanine or tryptophan, so it likely arises from a read error. This chain uses TRBV30 with TRBJ1-2; a possible D gene is TRBD1 (6 bases). Germline CDR1 reads GTSNPN; CDR2 reads SVGIG (reference sequence). V shed 5 bases and J shed 0 bases, with 10 bases lying between them. This CDR3 has 13 amino acids. CDR3 region: CAWSPGANYGYTL. The DNA for the CDR3 is TGTGCCTGGTCTCCAGGGGCTAACTATGGCTACACCCTC.

The chain uses TRBV28 and TRBJ2-7; TRBD2 matches 7 bases. The length of the CDR3 is 15 residues. J gave up 3 bases and V 5 bases, and 10 bases lay outside the gene matches. Germline V gene lookup returns CDR1 MDHEN and CDR2 SYDVKM. CDR3 sequence: CASSSVRERYYEQYF. CDR3 sequence (DNA): TGTGCCAGCAGTAGCGTGCGGGAGCGCTACTACGAGCAGTACTTC.

A single count supports this clone. V and J are TRBV6-5 and TRBJ2-1; 13 nucleotides agree with TRBD2. V lost 8 bases, J lost 10 bases, and 11 bases stayed unmatched. Germline assignment: CDR1 MNHEY and CDR2 SVGAGI. The CDR3 extends over 15 amino acids. The CDR3 loop is CASRPGLAGSREQFF. Written as DNA, the CDR3 is TGTGCCAGCCGTCCGGGACTAGCGGGGTCAAGGGAGCAGTTCTTC.

V and J are TRBV29-1 and TRBJ2-1; possibly TRBD1 for D (6 bases). V lost 6 bases and J 6 bases, leaving 18 bases between the germline ends. CDR3 length equals 14 residues. CDR1 is SQVTM and CDR2 is ANQGSEA in the germline V gene. CDR3 protein: CSVPLEGVANEQFF. DNA of the CDR3: TGCAGCGTCCCCCTTGAGGGGGTAGCCAATGAGCAGTTCTTC.

This chain connects TRBV7-2 to TRBJ1-1, with a possible D match to TRBD1 (5 bases). Germline V gives CDR1 SGHTA, CDR2 FQGNSA. Trimming took off 5 bases at V and 8 bases at J, with 15 bases between the two ends. The CDR3 is 13 residues long. CDR3: CASSPSQGQEAFF. In DNA form, the CDR3 reads TGTGCCAGCAGCCCTTCGCAGGGCCAGGAAGCTTTCTTT. The complete variable domain, with remaining parts taken from reference TRBV7-2 and TRBJ1-1, reads GAGVSQSPSNKVTEKGKDVELRCDPISGHTALYWYRQSLGQGLEFLIYFQGNSAPDKSGLPSDRFSAERTGGSVSTLTIQRTQQEDSAVYLCASSPSQGQEAFFGQGTRLTVV.

In the case of this clone: Mismatch with germline at one junction end may stem from a read error. The sample contains more than one DNA sequence encoding this CDR3. This sequence joins TRBV28 and TRBJ2-2; D is unclear. The CDR3 extends over 15 amino acids. The germline V gene has CDR1 MDHEN and CDR2 SYDVKM. The CDR3 DNA follows: TGCGCCAGCAGTTTTACCTCGGGGAACACCGGGGAGCTGTTTTTT. Translating gives CASSFTSGNTGELFF. The full variable domain, in which reference TRBV28 and TRBJ2-2 provide the parts outside the CDR3, is DVKVTQSSRYLVKRTGEKVFLECVQDMDHENMFWYRQDPGLGLRLIYFSYDVKMKEKGDIPEGYSVSREKKERFSLILESASTNQTSMYLCASSFTSGNTGELFFGEGSRLTVL.

The rearrangement links TRBV5-1 to TRBJ2-6; D is undetermined. Germline assignment: CDR1 SGHRS and CDR2 YFSETQ. Between the trimmed V and J ends, which lost 0 bases and 0 bases, there was a span of 4 bases. The CDR3 totals 15 residues. The CDR3 here is CASSLGGSGANVLTF. Written as DNA, the CDR3 is TGCGCCAGCAGCTTGGGAGGCTCTGGGGCCAACGTCCTGACTTTC.

The CDR3 sequence is CASSQGQAIPYNEQFF. The CDR3 DNA is TGCGCCAGCAGCCAGGGACAGGCGATCCCCTACAATGAGCAGTTCTTC. The V call is TRBV4-3, the J call TRBJ2-1; 8 positions match TRBD1. CDR1 and CDR2 (germline): LGHNA, YSLEER. The junction had 6 bases not matched to a gene; V was cut back by 3 bases and J by 2 bases. The CDR3 extends over 16 amino acids.